Listed below are T cell receptor beta chains from one sample, sequenced in a study of graft-versus-host responses after intestinal transplantation. Only in-frame clones appear in the TCRdb table, and some are missing; sequencing was by immunoSEQ multiplex PCR. The repertoire holds some 19,000 clones, roughly two fifths seen once, with approximately 1.7% in the top ten. Source: alloreactive CD8+ T cells from a mixed lymphocyte reaction culture, taken before intestinal transplant. The receptors derive from a human patient who received an intestinal transplant. Both conserved end residues are part of each CDR3. A clone size is listed for some rows: how often the clone was seen (once, few, many), or a class if it is expanded.

clone_size j_call v_call cdr3_aa
. TRBJ2-1 TRBV5-1 CASSDDSAGGNEQFF
few TRBJ2-7 TRBV6-6 CASLDGQAYEQYF
few TRBJ1-2 TRBV6-5 CASSYGSQVNGYTF
few TRBJ2-3 TRBV7-9 CASSLGGPDTQYF
few TRBJ2-1 TRBV7-3 CASSYEGSIGNEQFF
. TRBJ2-5 TRBV27 CASSRGLGETQYF
medium-sized TRBJ1-1 TRBV6-1 CASSRDNMNTEAFF
. TRBJ1-2 TRBV5-1 CASSLMSENYGYTF
. TRBJ2-3 TRBV14 CASSQVHGTAQYF
. TRBJ2-3 TRBV19 CASSMGQLITDTQYF
few TRBJ2-5 TRBV30 CAWSTASIGTPYF
medium-sized TRBJ2-1 TRBV21-1 CASSKETSGVIYNEQFF
. TRBJ1-2 TRBV25-1 CASSEGGAADYGYTF
. TRBJ2-6 TRBV29-1 CSVISGANVLTF
few TRBJ2-1 TRBV19 CASSILGSFPNEQFF
. TRBJ2-1 TRBV30 CAWSGDTEQFF